One and the same sample provided the 17 T cell receptor beta chains below, sequenced in a study of shared clonotypes between healthy human individuals. Repertoires were generated with immunoSEQ multiplex PCR, while TCRdb's copy carries only in-frame clones and drops some. The sample lists 2 million to 2.5 million clones, approximately 95% occurring once. The sequencing input was naive CD4+ T cells from PBMCs. The subset here: CD45RA+ positively selected. The receptor source for this set is a man between 18 and 29 years old in good health. Some clones in this sample may be carry-over from other donors' samples.

The V call is TRBV7-1, the J call TRBJ2-7; 8 bases map to TRBD1. TRBV7-1 is marked as an open reading frame, function uncertain. The trim removed 4 bases at V and 5 bases at J, leaving 13 bases unmatched. CDR3 length: 16 amino acids. CDR3 in amino acids: CASSLGKDRVRNEQYF. CDR3 sequence (DNA): TGTGCCAGCAGCTTAGGGAAGGACAGGGTTCGCAACGAGCAGTACTTC.

For this clone: This same CDR3 is encoded by further DNA sequences in the sample. This chain connects TRBV6-1 to TRBJ2-7; possible D gene TRBD2, 6 bases. V was cut by 0 bases and J by 3 bases, with 9 bases left in between. The CDR3 has 14 residues. Germline CDR1 MNHNS, CDR2 SASEGT. CDR3 loop: CASSEAGRGYEQYF. CDR3 DNA sequence: TGTGCCAGCAGTGAAGCCGGGAGAGGCTACGAGCAGTACTTC.

This rearrangement joins TRBV20-1 to TRBJ1-2, with D unclear. Trimming left V 1 base short and J 6 bases short, with 6 bases between. Germline lookup yields CDR1 DFQATT and CDR2 SNEGSKA (reference sequence). The CDR3 is made up of 11 amino acids. The CDR3 reads CSARGLHGYTF. In DNA form, the CDR3 reads TGCAGTGCTAGAGGGCTGCATGGCTACACCTTC.

This chain joins TRBV4-3 and TRBJ1-2, with a possible D match to TRBD1 (5 bases). Germline V CDR1 and CDR2: LGHNA, YSLEER. This CDR3 has 16 amino acids. Trimming took off 3 bases at V and 4 bases at J, with 18 bases between the two ends. CDR3 nucleotides: TGCGCCAGCAGCCAGCTAACAGGTTCCCTCCCCTATGGCTACACCTTC. It codes for CASSQLTGSLPYGYTF.

The J gene is TRBJ2-1, the V gene TRBV6-6, with 9 bases fitting TRBD2. Germline values: CDR1 MNHNY, CDR2 SVGAGI (reference sequence). CDR3 length: 13 residues. V shed 8 bases and J 8 bases; nucleotides not matched to a gene: 7. CDR3 nucleotide sequence: TGTGCCAGCGGGAGCGGGAGGCTCGATGAGCAGTTCTTC. Translation gives CASGSGRLDEQFF.

V gene TRBV14 combines with J gene TRBJ2-1; 8 nucleotides agree with TRBD1. This CDR3 comprises 17 residues. From germline, CDR1 is SGHDN and CDR2 FVKESK. Trimming removed 1 base from V and 13 bases from J; junction bases left unmatched: 18. For the CDR3, the DNA is TGTGCCAGCAGCCAAGGGGCCTTTTACAGGGGGATCCCATCCCAGTTCTTC. This gives the protein CASSQGAFYRGIPSQFF.

J is TRBJ2-7 and V is TRBV13; possibly TRBD2 for D (6 bases). Trimming removed 7 bases at V and 3 bases at J, with 22 bases between. This CDR3 comprises 16 residues. CDR1 PRHDT and CDR2 FYEKMQ come from the germline V gene (reference sequence). The CDR3 nucleotides are TGTGCCAGCACGCCCCGGAGGGCGGGACGTAACTACGAGCAGTACTTC. Protein: CASTPRRAGRNYEQYF.

The V call is TRBV19, the J call TRBJ2-2, with 11 bases fitting TRBD1. The CDR3 spans 14 residues. In germline, CDR1 is LNHDA, CDR2 SQIVND (reference sequence). V lost 7 bases, J lost 7 bases, and 5 bases stayed unmatched. CDR3 sequence: CASKTDRGLGELFF. CDR3 coding DNA: TGTGCCAGTAAGACGGACAGGGGGCTCGGGGAGCTGTTTTTT.

This sequence joins TRBV2 and TRBJ2-7, with 8 bases aligning to TRBD2. This CDR3 is built from 14 residues. Germline V gene data show CDR1 as SNHLY and CDR2 as FYNNEI. Losses at the gene ends were 11 bases for V and 2 bases for J; bases not matched to a gene: 11. The DNA of the CDR3 is TGTGCCTTGCAACGCAGCGGGGGTCCCTACGAGCAGTACTTC. This codes for CALQRSGGPYEQYF.

The genes are TRBV6-1 and TRBJ1-5; D is ambiguous. CDR1 and CDR2 (germline): MNHNS, SASEGT. The CDR3 runs to 17 residues. V lost 2 bases to trimming and J lost 1 base, with 15 bases between them. CDR3 DNA sequence: TGTGCCAGCAGTGAAAAGCATCGGGGTTGGAGCAATCAGCCCCAGCATTTT. As protein: CASSEKHRGWSNQPQHF.

The chain combines TRBV5-1 with TRBJ2-2, with D possibly being TRBD2 (6 bases). The germline gives CDR1 SGHRS, CDR2 YFSETQ. CDR3 length: 14 amino acids. V was shortened by 4 bases and J by 0 bases, with 7 bases between the two germline ends. The CDR3 reads CASSRESNTGELFF. CDR3 in DNA: TGCGCCAGCAGCCGGGAGTCGAACACCGGGGAGCTGTTTTTT. Full variable domain (outside the CDR3, taken from reference TRBV5-1 and TRBJ2-2): KAGVTQTPRYLIKTRGQQVTLSCSPISGHRSVSWYQQTPGQGLQFLFEYFSETQRNKGNFPGRFSGRQFSNSRSEMNVSTLELGDSALYLCASSRESNTGELFFGEGSRLTVL.

J is TRBJ2-7 and V is TRBV18, with D perhaps matching TRBD1 or TRBD2 (6 bases each). This CDR3 is built from 14 residues. V lost 2 bases and J 5 bases, leaving 13 bases between the germline ends. Germline CDR1 reads KGHSH; CDR2 reads LQKENI. The CDR3: CASSPTGGDDEQYF. As DNA, the CDR3 is TGTGCCAGCTCACCAACCGGGGGCGACGACGAGCAGTACTTC.

This clone has a single count. This chain uses TRBV5-1 with TRBJ2-1; D remains unclear. The CDR3 is 15 amino acids. Germline V gene lookup returns CDR1 SGHRS and CDR2 YFSETQ. Trimming took 4 bases from V and 0 from J, leaving 11 bases between them. This CDR3 is CASSPYGSSYNEQFF. The CDR3, as DNA: TGCGCCAGCAGCCCGTACGGCAGCTCCTACAATGAGCAGTTCTTC.

The rearrangement uses TRBV28 and TRBJ1-1; 9 bases map to TRBD1. Unmatched junction bases numbered 8, after V lost 5 bases and J lost 7 bases. Germline loops: CDR1 MDHEN, CDR2 SYDVKM. The CDR3 has 14 residues. The CDR3 DNA follows: TGTGCCAGCAGTCCCCCCCCGGACAGGGGTGAAGCTTTCTTT. Its translation: CASSPPPDRGEAFF.

V gene TRBV5-5 combines with J gene TRBJ2-1; D remains unclear. Germline V gene data show CDR1 as SGHKS and CDR2 as YYEKEE (reference sequence). V was cut by 4 bases and J by 0 bases, with 14 bases left in between. This CDR3 is 16 amino acids long. This CDR3 is CASSLTSISSYNEQFF. The CDR3 DNA is TGTGCCAGCAGCCTAACTTCCATAAGCTCCTACAATGAGCAGTTCTTC.

The chain is built from TRBV7-6 and TRBJ2-5, with D possibly TRBD2 on 5 matching bases. The CDR3 spans 14 residues. Trimming cost V 2 bases and J 9 bases, with 16 bases left between them. Germline CDR1 and CDR2: SGHVS and FNYEAQ. For the CDR3, the DNA is TGTGCCAGCAGCTTAACTACAGCCGGGGTGTCCCAGTACTTC. Protein sequence: CASSLTTAGVSQYF.

Notes on this clone: Other DNA sequences in the same sample also yield this CDR3. This chain joins TRBV27 and TRBJ1-5; unclear D gene. The V gene lost 6 bases and the J gene lost 3 bases, with 15 bases spanning the gap. Germline V lookup: CDR1 MNHEY, CDR2 SMNVEV (reference sequence). CDR3 size: 15 residues. The CDR3, as DNA: TGTGCCAGCAGCCGAGGACGGGAGTTCAATCAGCCCCAGCATTTT. Translation: CASSRGREFNQPQHF.